One and the same sample provided the 12 T cell receptor beta chains below, sequenced in a study of post-analysis software for immune sequencing data. Unique molecular identifiers were built into the TCR beta cDNA libraries. TCRdb redid the calling of the PCR reads with MiXCR, one entry per CDR3 protein. The sample carries roughly 150,000 distinct CDR3 sequences, about 36% recorded once. The specimen was blood, collected after autologous hematopoietic stem cell transplantation. These receptors all stem from a girl between 5 and 17 years old with multiple sclerosis.

The rearrangement uses TRBV20-1 and TRBJ2-1; a possible D gene is TRBD1 (6 bases). This CDR3 has 14 residues. Between the trimmed V and J ends, which lost 6 bases and 4 bases, there was a span of 16 bases. The germline V gene encodes CDR1 DFQATT and CDR2 SNEGSKA (reference sequence). Here the CDR3 reads CSAHPGHPYNEQFF. CDR3 DNA sequence: TGCAGTGCCCATCCGGGACACCCTTACAATGAGCAGTTCTTC.

V usage is TRBV5-1 and J usage is TRBJ1-2; D possibly corresponds to TRBD1 (6 bases). Germline V gene data show CDR1 as SGHRS and CDR2 as YFSETQ. This CDR3 spans 12 amino acids. Trimming left V 5 bases short and J 6 bases short, with 11 bases between. CDR3 amino acids: CASRGKGDGYTF. The DNA of the CDR3 is TGCGCCAGCAGAGGAAAGGGGGATGGCTACACCTTC.

The rearrangement joins TRBV6-5 to TRBJ2-1, with 9 bases identical to TRBD1. This CDR3 is built from 16 residues. The germline CDR1 and CDR2 sequences are MNHEY and SVGAGI. With 6 bases clipped from V and 7 bases from J, the junction kept 13 bases outside the gene matches. CDR3 residues: CASSIRPGQGTNEQFF. The CDR3 DNA sequence: TGTGCCAGCAGCATCCGCCCGGGACAGGGCACTAATGAGCAGTTCTTC.

This clonotype came up once. Germline is not matched at one junction end, which may reflect a read error. The chain has TRBV5-1 and TRBJ2-5; the D gene is possibly TRBD1 (6 bases). CDR3 length equals 14 residues. Germline CDR1 is SGHRS and CDR2 is YFSETQ. In DNA form, the CDR3 reads TGCGCCAACAGCTTGGCACAGGGCCAAGAGACCCAGTACTTC. Protein: CANSLAQGQETQYF.

The V gene is TRBV27, the J gene TRBJ2-1; no reliable D call. The germline V and J ends were trimmed by 0 bases and 7 bases, with 7 bases remaining between them. Germline CDR1 reads MNHEY; CDR2 reads SMNVEV (reference sequence). This CDR3 has 13 amino acids. The CDR3, as DNA: TGTGCCAGCAGTTTATCGTTGCAGAATGAGCAGTTCTTC. As protein: CASSLSLQNEQFF.

This sequence joins TRBV9 and TRBJ2-1; 7 nucleotides line up with TRBD2. In germline, CDR1 is SGDLS, CDR2 YYNGEE. Trimming at V came to 2 bases and at J to 12 bases, leaving 11 bases not matched to a gene. The CDR3 is 14 residues long. This chain's CDR3 is CASSVEGRVGLQFF. CDR3 DNA sequence: TGTGCCAGCAGCGTTGAGGGGAGGGTAGGGTTGCAGTTCTTC. Combining the CDR3 with reference TRBV9 and TRBJ2-1 gives the whole variable domain DSGVTQTPKHLITATGQRVTLRCSPRSGDLSVYWYQQSLDQGLQFLIQYYNGEERAKGNILERFSAQQFPDLHSELNLSSLELGDSALYFCASSVEGRVGLQFFGPGTRLTVL.

The rearrangement links TRBV18 to TRBJ2-7, with 7 positions matching TRBD2. V shed 8 bases, J shed 0 bases, and the junction held 4 bases outside the gene matches. The CDR3 extends over 13 amino acids. The germline V gene encodes CDR1 KGHSH and CDR2 LQKENI. DNA of the CDR3: TGTGCCAGCCGGGGGACTACCTCCTACGAGCAGTACTTC. Protein sequence: CASRGTTSYEQYF.

Worth noting for this clonotype: A single base separates this from a much larger clone, so it may be a read error. The rearrangement uses TRBV24-1 and TRBJ2-5, with D possibly being TRBD1 (5 bases). This CDR3 region has 15 residues. Trimming left V 1 base short and J 3 bases short, with 11 bases between. CDR1 is KGHDR and CDR2 is SFDVKD in the germline V gene. The CDR3 DNA reads as TGTGCCACCAGTGATTTTCTAGGCAGGGAAGAGACCCAGTACTTC. It specifies CATSDFLGREETQYF.

At least ten counts were recorded for this clonotype. The gene calls are TRBV5-1 and TRBJ2-7; D not certain. The CDR3 spans 13 residues. V dropped 0 bases and J dropped 4 bases, with 8 bases sitting between them. The germline V gene has CDR1 SGHRS and CDR2 YFSETQ. The CDR3 DNA is TGCGCCAGCAGCTTGGAAGGCCGGTACGAGCAGTACTTC. Amino acid sequence: CASSLEGRYEQYF.

The rearrangement joins TRBV14 to TRBJ1-2; the D gene is possibly TRBD1 (6 bases). The V gene lost 1 base and the J gene lost 4 bases, with 13 bases spanning the gap. From germline, CDR1 is SGHDN and CDR2 FVKESK. This CDR3 spans 15 amino acids. CDR3 sequence (DNA): TGTGCCAGCAGCCAAGTTGGTGGACAGTCCTATGGCTACACCTTC. Amino acid sequence: CASSQVGGQSYGYTF.

This clonotype occurred a few times. CDR3 sequence: CASSQDAGTSGEQFF. DNA of the CDR3: TGCGCCAGCAGCCAAGATGCGGGAACTTCAGGTGAGCAGTTCTTC. J is TRBJ2-1 and V is TRBV4-3; D may be TRBD2 (6 bases). Trimming left V 0 bases short and J 9 bases short, with 15 bases between. This CDR3 is 15 amino acids long. Germline loops: CDR1 LGHNA, CDR2 YSLEER.

Of note for this clonotype: Sequence at one end of the junction differs from germline and may be a read error. The V and J genes are TRBV20-1 and TRBJ2-7; TRBD2 agrees at 7 bases. Germline V lookup: CDR1 DFQATT, CDR2 SNEGSKA (reference sequence). There are 14 residues in the CDR3. The CDR3 coding sequence is TGCAGTGCCAAAGGCGGGGGAGACTCCCACGAGCAGTACTTC. It specifies CSAKGGGDSHEQYF.